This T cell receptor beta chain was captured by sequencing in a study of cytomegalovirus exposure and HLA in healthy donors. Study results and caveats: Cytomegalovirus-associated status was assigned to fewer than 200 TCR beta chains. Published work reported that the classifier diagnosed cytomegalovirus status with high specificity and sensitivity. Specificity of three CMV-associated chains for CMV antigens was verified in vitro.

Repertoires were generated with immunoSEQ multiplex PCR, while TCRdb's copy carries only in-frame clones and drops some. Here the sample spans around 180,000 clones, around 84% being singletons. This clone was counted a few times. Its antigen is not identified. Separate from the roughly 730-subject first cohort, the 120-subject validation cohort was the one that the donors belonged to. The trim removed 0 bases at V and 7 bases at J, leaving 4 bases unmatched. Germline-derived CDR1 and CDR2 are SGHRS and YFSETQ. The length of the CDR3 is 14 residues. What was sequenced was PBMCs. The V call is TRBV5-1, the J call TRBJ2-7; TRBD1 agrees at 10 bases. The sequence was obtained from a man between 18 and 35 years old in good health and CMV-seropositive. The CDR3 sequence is CASSLETGGREQYF. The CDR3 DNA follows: TGCGCCAGCAGCTTGGAGACAGGGGGCCGTGAGCAGTACTTC.